A selection of T cell receptor beta chains follows, all from one sample in a study of radiotherapy plus CTLA-4 blockade in lung cancer. Clones were sequenced by immunoSEQ multiplex PCR, and TCRdb holds only the in-frame ones, with some missing. The table records around 110,000 clones, 75% to 90% of them present only once. The input for sequencing was peripheral blood, taken from a patient treated with radiotherapy plus ipilimumab. The receptor set was obtained from a human donor with non-small cell lung cancer that progressed on radiotherapy plus ipilimumab. Each CDR3 is given with its conserved first and last residue. D genes are given only for firm matches. The size of a clone is reported for some rows only, either as once, few or many, or as a class for expanded clones.

>NA|TRBV6-5|TRBJ2-5|NA
TGTGCCAGCAGTTACTCAAGGGACAAAATTGGGGGGATTCAGTACTTC
CASSYSRDKIGGIQYF
>NA|TRBV5-4|TRBJ2-5|TRBD1
TGTGCCAGCAGCCGGGGAGCGGGACAGGGAGAGACCCAGTACTTC
CASSRGAGQGETQYF
>NA|TRBV12-5|TRBJ1-4|TRBD1
TGTGCTAGTGGTTTGGGGGGACAGAAGGAAAAACTGTTTTTT
CASGLGGQKEKLFF
>NA|TRBV5-1|TRBJ2-1|TRBD2
TGCGCCAGCAGCTTGAGGACTAGCGTGACCGATGAGCAGTTCTTC
CASSLRTSVTDEQFF
>NA|TRBV28|TRBJ2-4|NA
TGTGCCAGCACAGAACAGGGATCAGTGACCAAAAACATTCAGTACTTC
CASTEQGSVTKNIQYF
>NA|TRBV7-2|TRBJ2-5|NA
TGTGCCAGCAGCAGGGGGTACCAAGAGACCCAGTACTTC
CASSRGYQETQYF
>NA|TRBV19|TRBJ2-1|TRBD2
TGTGCCAGTAGTGGGACTAGCGGGAGATACAATGAGCAGTTCTTC
CASSGTSGRYNEQFF
>once|TRBV7-6|TRBJ2-3|TRBD2
TGTGCCAGCAGCTTATCAGGTCTAGCGGGGGGCACAGATACGCAGTATTTT
CASSLSGLAGGTDTQYF
>NA|TRBV5-6|TRBJ2-3|TRBD2
TGTGCCAGCAGCTTTACTAGCGGGAGAGATACGCAGTATTTT
CASSFTSGRDTQYF
>NA|TRBV6-1|TRBJ1-4|NA
TGTGCCAGCAGTCCGTCACAGAGGAATGAAAAACTGTTTTTT
CASSPSQRNEKLFF
>NA|TRBV7-9|TRBJ1-2|NA
TGTGCCAGCAGCTTAGGCCAGAACACTAACTATGGCTACACCTTC
CASSLGQNTNYGYTF
>NA|TRBV5-8|TRBJ2-1|NA
TGTGCCAGCGACGACAGTTTCAATGAGCAGTTCTTC
CASDDSFNEQFF
>once|TRBV11-2|TRBJ2-7|TRBD1
TGTGCCAGCAGCCCGGGACAGTACGAGCAGTACTTC
CASSPGQYEQYF
>NA|TRBV29-1|TRBJ2-2|TRBD1
TGCAGCGTCGCGACAGGGGCCGGGGAGCTGTTTTTT
CSVATGAGELFF
>once|TRBV5-4|TRBJ2-7|TRBD1
TGTGCCAGCACTTCTACAGGGGCGGTTCCCTACGAGCAGTACTTC
CASTSTGAVPYEQYF
>NA|TRBV14|TRBJ1-2|NA
TGTGCCAGCAGCCCAAGACGGGGTAACAGTCTGTGGGGCTACACCTTC
CASSPRRGNSLWGYTF
>NA|TRBV4-2|TRBJ1-1|NA
TGTGCCAGCAGCCCACACCTAACGGGGAGGGGCAGCGGGACTGAAGCTTTCTTT
CASSPHLTGRGSGTEAFF
>NA|TRBV11-2|TRBJ2-3|NA
TGTGCCAGCAGCCAAGTCCGAGATACGCAGTATTTT
CASSQVRDTQYF
>NA|TRBV7-9|TRBJ1-2|NA
TGTGCCAGCAGCTCCCAGGGGAATAATGGCTACACCTTC
CASSSQGNNGYTF
>NA|TRBV2|TRBJ2-5|NA
TGTGCCAGCAGTGAAGAAACAGGGAGTAGAGAGACCCAGTACTTC
CASSEETGSRETQYF
>once|TRBV5-4|TRBJ1-5|TRBD1
TGTGCCAGCAGCGTAGGGGGACAGGGCATTCAGCCCCAGCATTTT
CASSVGGQGIQPQHF
>NA|TRBV18|TRBJ1-5|NA
TGTGCCAGCTCGCAGACGGGGGGCAATCAGCCCCAGCATTTT
CASSQTGGNQPQHF
>NA|TRBV28|TRBJ2-3|NA
TGTGCCAGCAGTTCCCGACTGGCGGATACGCAGTATTTT
CASSSRLADTQYF
>NA|TRBV5-6|TRBJ1-2|TRBD1
TGTGCCAGCAGCGAAGGGGGCGGGGGAGTCTATGGCTACACCTTC
CASSEGGGGVYGYTF
>NA|TRBV19|TRBJ2-7|NA
TGTGCCAGTAGTATATTTACGGGGGCTTACGAGCAGTACTTC
CASSIFTGAYEQYF
>NA|TRBV28|TRBJ2-7|TRBD2
TGTGCCAGCAGGGCGGGACTAGCGGGCTACGAGCAGTACTTC
CASRAGLAGYEQYF
>NA|TRBV2|TRBJ2-3|TRBD2
TGTGCCAGCAGTGTAGGACTAGCGGGAGGTACAGATACGCAGTATTTT
CASSVGLAGGTDTQYF